The 18 T cell receptor beta chains below all came from one sample that was sequenced in a study of cytomegalovirus exposure and HLA in healthy donors. Primers: 60 Vbeta forward and 13 Jbeta reverse. The data were produced by immunoSEQ multiplex PCR, yet TCRdb's version contains in-frame clones alone and is incomplete. The sample holds approximately 140,000 clones, around 65% seen once. Material for sequencing was PBMCs. The source of these receptors is a woman aged 55-70 years in good health and CMV-seronegative.

The chain has TRBV7-2 and TRBJ1-1, with 10 bases fitting TRBD1. In germline, CDR1 is SGHTA, CDR2 FQGNSA. The CDR3 has 15 residues. V shed 5 bases and J 6 bases; nucleotides not matched to a gene: 9. This chain's CDR3 is CASSLETGGNSEAFF. Written as DNA, the CDR3 is TGTGCCAGCAGCCTAGAGACAGGGGGCAATTCTGAAGCTTTCTTT.

DNA for the CDR3: TGTGCCAGCAGTGCCAAGAACACCGGGGAGCTGTTTTTT. It specifies CASSAKNTGELFF. The chain recombines TRBV25-1 with TRBJ2-2; D gene ambiguous. This CDR3 is 13 amino acids long. Trimming took 4 bases from V and 1 from J, leaving 4 bases between them. Germline lookup yields CDR1 MGHDK and CDR2 SYGVNS.

The chain combines TRBV2 with TRBJ2-1; 11 nucleotides align to TRBD2. Trimming removed 2 bases from V and 4 bases from J; junction bases left unmatched: 1. Germline CDR1 SNHLY, CDR2 FYNNEI. The CDR3 totals 15 residues. The chain's CDR3 is CASSEIAGGYNEQFF. Here the CDR3 DNA reads TGTGCCAGCAGTGAAATAGCGGGGGGGTACAATGAGCAGTTCTTC.

This clone was detected a few times. The rearrangement uses TRBV4-2 and TRBJ2-1; 11 bases are a match to TRBD2. The CDR3 is 18 residues long. The junction had 15 bases not matched to a gene; V was cut back by 4 bases and J by 7 bases. Germline CDR1 is LGHNA and CDR2 is YNFKEQ. CDR3 in amino acids: CASSLRGGTSGSKNEQFF. CDR3 sequence (DNA): TGTGCCAGCAGCCTTCGGGGGGGAACTAGCGGGAGTAAGAATGAGCAGTTCTTC.

The rearrangement links TRBV7-2 to TRBJ1-4, with D possibly matching TRBD1 (5 bases). The CDR3 sequence is 14 residues long. Germline CDR1 is SGHTA and CDR2 is FQGNSA. Trimming stripped 6 bases from V and 6 bases from J, with 14 bases between. The CDR3: CASRGGVADEKLFF. In DNA, the CDR3 is TGTGCCAGCAGAGGAGGGGTGGCTGATGAAAAACTGTTTTTT.

The chain employs TRBV6-5 and TRBJ2-3; D not certain. Germline CDR1 reads MNHEY; CDR2 reads SVGAGI. The CDR3 runs 16 residues. V gave up 0 bases and J gave up 2 bases, with 12 bases separating them. The CDR3 DNA reads as TGTGCCAGCAGTTACTCCTGGGCCAGTGCCACAGATACGCAGTATTTT. Translating gives CASSYSWASATDTQYF.

The chain employs TRBV6-1 and TRBJ1-6; TRBD1 matches 10 bases. V lost 10 bases, J lost 10 bases, and 7 bases stayed unmatched. The CDR3 has 13 residues. Germline V gene lookup returns CDR1 MNHNS and CDR2 SASEGT. This chain's CDR3 is CAITGTGESPLHF. CDR3 DNA: TGTGCCATCACCGGGACAGGGGAATCACCCCTCCACTTT.

V and J are TRBV29-1 and TRBJ1-2, with TRBD1 identical over 12 bases. The germline CDR1 and CDR2 sequences are SQVTM and ANQGSEA. Trimming cost V 8 bases and J 2 bases; bases outside gene matches: 6. The CDR3 spans 14 residues. CDR3 protein: CSSAGTGGNYGYTF. The CDR3 DNA follows: TGCAGCTCTGCTGGGACAGGGGGCAACTATGGCTACACCTTC.

The chain employs TRBV6-5 and TRBJ1-5; D not certain. V lost 7 bases and J lost 2, with 9 bases in between. Per the germline V gene, CDR1 is MNHEY and CDR2 is SVGAGI. The CDR3 is 13 residues long. The CDR3 region is CASTPGGNQPQHF. The CDR3 bases are TGTGCCAGCACCCCCGGAGGCAATCAGCCCCAGCATTTT.

The chain employs TRBV7-9 and TRBJ1-1; D remains ambiguous. The germline gives CDR1 SEHNR, CDR2 FQNEAQ (reference sequence). This CDR3 is 15 amino acids long. V lost 6 bases and J 3 bases, leaving 17 bases between the germline ends. CDR3 residues: CASRSGGLSYTEAFF. The CDR3 bases are TGTGCCAGCAGATCGGGAGGGCTATCTTACACTGAAGCTTTCTTT. Using reference TRBV7-9 and TRBJ1-1 for the parts outside the CDR3, the full variable domain is DTGVSQNPRHKITKRGQNVTFRCDPISEHNRLYWYRQTLGQGPEFLTYFQNEAQLEKSRLLSDRFSAERPKGSFSTLEIQRTEQGDSAMYLCASRSGGLSYTEAFFGQGTRLTVV.

The chain is built from TRBV7-9 and TRBJ2-5, with 7 bases identical to TRBD1. V gave up 2 bases and J gave up 4 bases; unmatched junction bases: 7. The length of the CDR3 is 15 residues. Looked up from germline, CDR1 is SEHNR and CDR2 is FQNEAQ (reference sequence). CDR3 loop: CASSLLAGGRETQYF. The CDR3 nucleotides are TGTGCCAGCAGCTTACTGGCAGGGGGTAGAGAGACCCAGTACTTC.

The V gene is TRBV6-5, the J gene TRBJ1-2; D ambiguous. Per germline, CDR1 MNHEY and CDR2 SVGAGI. Between the trimmed V and J ends, which lost 6 bases and 2 bases, there was a span of 13 bases. There are 14 residues in the CDR3. The CDR3 protein is CASRPDFANYGYTF. Here the CDR3 DNA reads TGTGCCAGCAGGCCCGACTTCGCGAACTATGGCTACACCTTC.

V gene TRBV19 combines with J gene TRBJ2-1, with 7 positions matching TRBD1. CDR3 length equals 14 residues. The V and J ends lost 4 bases and 9 bases, in that order; junction bases with no gene match: 9. Germline assignment: CDR1 LNHDA and CDR2 SQIVND (reference sequence). This chain's CDR3 is CASSTKTGTTEQFF. CDR3 nucleotides: TGTGCCAGTAGTACCAAGACAGGGACCACTGAGCAGTTCTTC. Based on the CDR3 plus reference TRBV19 and TRBJ2-1, the full variable domain is DGGITQSPKYLFRKEGQNVTLSCEQNLNHDAMYWYRQDPGQGLRLIYYSQIVNDFQKGDIAEGYSVSREKKESFPLTVTSAQKNPTAFYLCASSTKTGTTEQFFGPGTRLTVL.

The V and J genes are TRBV7-6 and TRBJ2-2; the D is unclear. The germline gives CDR1 SGHVS, CDR2 FNYEAQ. Between the trimmed V and J ends, which lost 5 bases and 3 bases, there was a span of 4 bases. The CDR3 totals 12 residues. CDR3 in DNA: TGTGCCAGCAGCCCGTACACCGGGGAGCTGTTTTTT. It is translated as CASSPYTGELFF.

This sequence joins TRBV7-6 and TRBJ2-3, with 8 nucleotides matching TRBD2. CDR1 is SGHVS and CDR2 is FNYEAQ in the germline V gene. J gave up 3 bases and V 6 bases, and 11 bases lay outside the gene matches. This CDR3 spans 16 amino acids. CDR3 sequence: CASSLGGARLTDTQYF. The CDR3 DNA is TGTGCCAGCAGTCTCGGGGGGGCGAGGTTAACAGATACGCAGTATTTT.

This chain uses TRBV2 with TRBJ1-5; D is ambiguous. Germline V gives CDR1 SNHLY, CDR2 FYNNEI. V lost 8 bases, J lost 2 bases, and 7 bases lay in between. This CDR3 region has 12 residues. CDR3 in amino acids: CASAEGNQPQHF. DNA for the CDR3: TGTGCCAGCGCGGAGGGCAATCAGCCCCAGCATTTT.

The chain is built from TRBV5-4 and TRBJ2-3; 7 nucleotides match TRBD1. There are 14 residues in the CDR3. CDR1 and CDR2 (germline): SGHNT, YYREEE (reference sequence). J gave up 2 bases and V 2 bases, and 2 bases lay outside the gene matches. CDR3 loop: CASSFGTATDTQYF. Written as DNA, the CDR3 is TGTGCCAGCAGCTTCGGGACAGCCACAGATACGCAGTATTTT.

This rearrangement joins TRBV28 to TRBJ2-6; the match to TRBD1 covers 8 bases. This CDR3 comprises 21 residues. The germline gives CDR1 MDHEN, CDR2 SYDVKM. J gave up 0 bases and V 3 bases, and 16 bases lay outside the gene matches. In DNA, the CDR3 is TGTGCCAGCAGTTTTGGCCTCGTGGGGGACAGGTACTTCTCTGGGGCCAACGTCCTGACTTTC. This gives the protein CASSFGLVGDRYFSGANVLTF.